The 10 T cell receptor beta chains reported below all come from one sample, sequenced in a study of T cell repertoires in chronic hepatitis B. Assay: immunoSEQ multiplex PCR; the TCRdb copy retains only in-frame clones and omits some. There are 530 or so clones in the sample; about 80% occur only once, and roughly 18% lies in the top ten. The sequencing input was total CD8+ T cells from PBMCs. The receptor set was obtained from a human donor with chronic hepatitis B virus infection.

The chain has TRBV6-4 and TRBJ1-5; tentatively, D is TRBD1 (5 bases). V shed 3 bases and J shed 4 bases, with 13 bases lying between them. Germline lookup yields CDR1 MRHNA and CDR2 SNTAGT. This CDR3 contains 15 residues. CDR3 in DNA: TGTGCCAGCAGTGAGGGGCATGGGGGGAATCAGCCCCAGCATTTT. It specifies CASSEGHGGNQPQHF.

This rearrangement joins TRBV7-9 to TRBJ2-3; D is unresolved. Germline V gene sequence: CDR1 SEHNR, CDR2 FQNEAQ (reference sequence). The CDR3 is 15 amino acids. V shed 4 bases and J shed 7 bases, with 18 bases lying between them. The DNA of the CDR3 is TGTGCCAGCAGCTCCCAAGAATCCTCTACTAATACGCAGTATTTT. Translating gives CASSSQESSTNTQYF.

The chain employs TRBV5-1 and TRBJ1-4; D is perhaps TRBD1 (6 bases). The CDR3 runs 15 residues. Trimming took off 4 bases at V and 6 bases at J, with 16 bases between the two ends. CDR1 and CDR2 (germline): SGHRS, YFSETQ. CDR3 region: CASSQRGAADEKLFF. CDR3 nucleotides: TGCGCCAGCAGCCAGCGGGGGGCGGCGGATGAAAAACTGTTTTTT.

J is TRBJ2-3 and V is TRBV6-4; 10 bases are a match to TRBD2. This CDR3 comprises 15 residues. J gave up 4 bases and V 5 bases, and 6 bases lay outside the gene matches. The germline V gene encodes CDR1 MRHNA and CDR2 SNTAGT. CDR3 protein: CASSQESGGADTQYF. CDR3 coding DNA: TGTGCCAGCAGTCAGGAAAGCGGGGGGGCAGATACGCAGTATTTT.

This clone has just one count. The CDR3 DNA sequence: TGTGCCTGGAGTGTAATTGGGGATCTAAAGACCCAGTACTTC. Translation: CAWSVIGDLKTQYF. The rearrangement uses TRBV30 and TRBJ2-5; no clear D gene. CDR3 size: 14 residues. The ends were cut back, 0 bases at V and 6 bases at J, with 14 bases in the middle. Per the germline V gene, CDR1 is GTSNPN and CDR2 is SVGIG (reference sequence).

The CDR3 spells CASSSGGTETQYF. As DNA, the CDR3 is TGCGCCAGCAGTTCGGGAGGCACAGAGACCCAGTACTTC. The chain employs TRBV5-1 and TRBJ2-5; 7 bases are a match to TRBD2. The germline V gene encodes CDR1 SGHRS and CDR2 YFSETQ. V was pared by 5 bases and J by 4 bases, with 5 bases of the junction left unmatched. The CDR3 consists of 13 residues.

The chain employs TRBV6-5 and TRBJ1-3; D is undetermined. V lost 2 bases to trimming and J lost 5 bases, with 13 bases between them. Germline loops: CDR1 MNHEY, CDR2 SVGAGI. The CDR3 covers 15 residues. This CDR3 reads CASSYGPGHRNTIYF. CDR3 nucleotides: TGTGCCAGCAGTTACGGCCCGGGCCATCGAAACACCATATATTTT.

The chain links TRBV4-2 to TRBJ2-5, with 7 bases identical to TRBD2. V lost 7 bases and J lost 0; bases outside the gene matches: 5. The CDR3 consists of 14 residues. Germline CDR1 reads LGHNA; CDR2 reads YNFKEQ. CDR3 amino acids: CASTAGLDQETQYF. The CDR3 nucleotides are TGTGCCAGCACCGCCGGACTAGACCAAGAGACCCAGTACTTC.

The CDR3 DNA sequence: TGTGCCAGCAGTTACATAGGGCGGGGATTGGACAATGAGCAGTTCTTC. As protein: CASSYIGRGLDNEQFF. J is TRBJ2-1 and V is TRBV28; perhaps TRBD2 as D (6 bases). The CDR3 loop spans 16 amino acids. The V gene lost 4 bases and the J gene lost 5 bases, with 18 bases spanning the gap. Germline assignment: CDR1 MDHEN and CDR2 SYDVKM.

The rearrangement joins TRBV9 to TRBJ2-1; possibly TRBD2 for D (6 bases). This CDR3 has 15 amino acids. Germline CDR1 SGDLS, CDR2 YYNGEE. Trimming removed 7 bases at V and 0 bases at J, with 14 bases between. This CDR3 reads CASAGDGSSYNEQFF. DNA of the CDR3: TGTGCCAGCGCCGGGGACGGGAGCTCCTACAATGAGCAGTTCTTC. Supplemented by reference TRBV9 and TRBJ2-1, the full variable domain reads DSGVTQTPKHLITATGQRVTLRCSPRSGDLSVYWYQQSLDQGLQFLIQYYNGEERAKGNILERFSAQQFPDLHSELNLSSLELGDSALYFCASAGDGSSYNEQFFGPGTRLTVL.